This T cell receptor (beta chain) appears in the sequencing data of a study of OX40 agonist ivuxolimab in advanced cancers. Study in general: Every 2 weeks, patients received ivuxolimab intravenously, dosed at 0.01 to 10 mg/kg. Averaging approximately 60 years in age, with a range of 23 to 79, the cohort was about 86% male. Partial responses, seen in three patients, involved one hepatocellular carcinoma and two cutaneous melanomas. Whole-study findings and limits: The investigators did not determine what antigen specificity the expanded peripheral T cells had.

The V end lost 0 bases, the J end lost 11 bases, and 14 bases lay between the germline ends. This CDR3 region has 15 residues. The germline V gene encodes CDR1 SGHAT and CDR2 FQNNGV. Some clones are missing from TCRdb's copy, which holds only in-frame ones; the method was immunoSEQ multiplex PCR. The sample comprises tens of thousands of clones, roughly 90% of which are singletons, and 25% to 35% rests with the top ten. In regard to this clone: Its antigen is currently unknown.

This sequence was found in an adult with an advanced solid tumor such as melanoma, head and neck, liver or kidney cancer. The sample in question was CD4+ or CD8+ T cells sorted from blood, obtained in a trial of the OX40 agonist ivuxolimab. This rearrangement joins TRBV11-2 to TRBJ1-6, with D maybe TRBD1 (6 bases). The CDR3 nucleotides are TGTGCCAGCAGCTTAGAACAGGGCCACCAAACACCCCTCCACTTT. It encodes CASSLEQGHQTPLHF.